The next 2 T cell receptor beta chains were all read from a single sample in a study of graft-versus-host responses after intestinal transplantation. Repertoires were generated with immunoSEQ multiplex PCR, while TCRdb's copy carries only in-frame clones and drops some. The sample has about 25,000 clones; about 94% are singletons. Material: PBMCs, obtained 30 days after intestinal transplant. The receptors stem from a human patient who received an intestinal transplant, so some T cells may come from the graft donor.

The rearrangement links TRBV6-5 to TRBJ1-1; the D gene is possibly TRBD1 (5 bases). This CDR3 is 14 amino acids long. V was cut by 2 bases and J by 5 bases, with 12 bases left in between. CDR1 and CDR2 from the germline V gene are MNHEY and SVGAGI. The CDR3 loop is CASSYHKGKTEAFF. The CDR3, as DNA: TGTGCCAGCAGTTACCACAAGGGGAAAACTGAAGCTTTCTTT.

The table lists this clone with a count of one. This sequence joins TRBV21-1 and TRBJ1-5. TRBV21-1 is tagged as a pseudogene. The CDR3 is made up of 17 amino acids. CDR3 bases: TGTGCCAGCAGTCTAGTCGTAGCTACTTGGCATCATCAGCCCCAGCATTTT. Translation: CASSLVVATWHHQPQHF.